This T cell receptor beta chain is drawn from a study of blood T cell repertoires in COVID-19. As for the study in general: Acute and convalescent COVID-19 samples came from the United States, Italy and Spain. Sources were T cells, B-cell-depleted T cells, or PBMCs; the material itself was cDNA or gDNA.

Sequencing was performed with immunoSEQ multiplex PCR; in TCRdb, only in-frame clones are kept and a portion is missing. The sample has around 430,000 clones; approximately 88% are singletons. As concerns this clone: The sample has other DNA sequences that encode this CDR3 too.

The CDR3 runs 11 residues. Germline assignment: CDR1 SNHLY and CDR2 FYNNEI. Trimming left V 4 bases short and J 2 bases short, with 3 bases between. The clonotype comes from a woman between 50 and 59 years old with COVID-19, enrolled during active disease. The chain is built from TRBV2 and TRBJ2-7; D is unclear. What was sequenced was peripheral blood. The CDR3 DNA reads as TGTGCCAGCAGTGGAGCCTACGAGCAGTACTTC. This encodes CASSGAYEQYF.